This T cell receptor beta chain was profiled in a study of blood T cells in healthy people across ages. CDR1 and CDR2 (germline): SGHRS, YFSETQ. J lost 5 bases, V lost 2 bases, and 8 bases had no gene match. The CDR3 length is 17 residues. In its sample, this clonotype was seen a few times. Its cognate antigen is unknown. Study findings and constraints: The authors considered diversity estimates from one million T cells to be underestimates.

The authors ran a second PCR of about 6 to 11 cycles using a sample-barcoded 5' primer and a J-beta primer mix. TCRdb used MiXCR to reprocess the 5' RACE reads, holding one entry per CDR3 protein. Of 850,000 or so distinct CDR3 sequences in the sample, more than 25% were seen once. The sample taken for sequencing was blood. The clonotype was recovered from a woman aged 80 or over in good health. This chain connects TRBV5-1 to TRBJ2-1; TRBD2 aligns across 12 bases. The CDR3 region is CASSLLAGGRANNEQFF. The CDR3 nucleotides are TGCGCCAGCAGCTTACTAGCGGGGGGCCGAGCCAACAATGAGCAGTTCTTC. Supplemented by reference TRBV5-1 and TRBJ2-1, the full variable domain reads KAGVTQTPRYLIKTRGQQVTLSCSPISGHRSVSWYQQTPGQGLQFLFEYFSETQRNKGNFPGRFSGRQFSNSRSEMNVSTLELGDSALYLCASSLLAGGRANNEQFFGPGTRLTVL.